Described below is a single T cell receptor (beta chain) sequence and its context. This table comes from immunoSEQ multiplex PCR, and its TCRdb copy is limited to in-frame clones, with some not included. The repertoire holds 32,000 or so clones, with under 90% as singletons. The CDR3 is 14 residues long. Germline CDR1 and CDR2: MNHEY and SVGAGI. V was clipped by 0 bases and J by 8 bases, with 11 bases between them. The sample originates from a study of T cells in localized non-small cell lung cancer. The source material was peripheral blood, sampled before any cancer treatment. The chain combines TRBV6-5 with TRBJ2-1; D perhaps matches TRBD1 (6 bases). This receptor was identified in a man aged 35-75 years with stage I lung adenocarcinoma. CDR3 coding DNA: TGTGCCAGCAGTTACTCGACAGGTGGAGATGAGCAGTTCTTC. Its translation is CASSYSTGGDEQFF.